This TCR beta chain was captured in a study of vaccination and CD4 T cells after COVID-19. Study information: Cultures serving as controls received a peptide pool (CEFX or HIV-1 Nef) or no peptide.

Germline CDR1 is SGHRS and CDR2 is YFSETQ. The CDR3 length is 18 residues. The ends lost 3 bases at V and 0 bases at J; junction bases unmatched: 11. Cultured CD4+ T cell DNA was sequenced using the Oncomine TCR Beta short-read assay. The authors extracted genomic DNA from cultured CD4+ T cells. A single record per CDR3 protein comes from TCRdb applying MiXCR to the PCR reads. Of about 4,000 distinct CDR3 sequences listed, around 20% are singletons. Worth noting for this clonotype: Its target is not known.

The sample's treatment: approximately nine-day PBMC culture with coronavirus spike peptide pools or control peptides (ViraFEST assay). PBMCs, plated at a few million per well, were grown in the presence of around 11 IU/ml IL-2 and roughly 9.6 ug/ml peptide pools. This TCR came from a human donor who had recovered from COVID-19. The rearrangement joins TRBV5-1 to TRBJ1-4, with 7 bases aligning to TRBD1. Input material: CD4+ T cells from blood, cultured in vitro. The CDR3 coding sequence is TGCGCCAGCAGCTGGGCTTGGGGGACAGATGCAACTAATGAAAAACTGTTTTTT. This translates into CASSWAWGTDATNEKLFF.